This T cell receptor beta chain derives from a study of blood T cell repertoires in COVID-19. As for the study in general: T cells, B-cell-depleted T cells, or PBMCs supplied cDNA or gDNA.

V was pared by 3 bases and J by 6 bases, with 4 bases of the junction left unmatched. The CDR3 is 13 amino acids. CDR1 and CDR2 (germline): SGHRS, YFSETQ. In Seattle, patients joined the study during active infection and were tracked longitudinally. As handled by the study authors: The assay estimated nucleated cells by amplifying reference gene primers. This table comes from immunoSEQ multiplex PCR, and its TCRdb copy is limited to in-frame clones, with some not included. Clone size and V and J calls were adopted from that table, with D and trimming inferred from the DNA. The sample holds 150,000 or so clones, 75% to 85% seen once.

The specimen was peripheral blood. This clonotype originated in a woman aged 60 to 75 with COVID-19, enrolled during active disease. The V and J genes are TRBV5-1 and TRBJ1-2; 8 bases line up with TRBD1. The CDR3, as DNA: TGCGCCAGCAGCTACCAGGGGGCGGATGGCTACACCTTC. This translates into CASSYQGADGYTF.